This T cell receptor beta chain was sequenced for a study of T cell responses to AZD1222 COVID-19 vaccine. Generated by immunoSEQ multiplex PCR, the TCRdb table keeps only in-frame clones and is missing some. In the table there are approximately 140,000 clones, roughly 92% of which are singletons. Comments on this clone: Its matching antigen is unknown.

The germline V gene has CDR1 SGHAT and CDR2 FQNNGV. The CDR3 has 15 amino acids. The germline V and J ends were trimmed by 3 bases and 5 bases, with 16 bases remaining between them. Whole-study results and caveats: Clonal diversity may have been underestimated in mostly white British donors. Just a handful of people given AZD1222 tested seropositive at baseline.

The TCR originated in an adult in good health. The chain carries TRBV11-2 and TRBJ1-1, with D perhaps TRBD1 (5 bases). The sample here was peripheral blood, taken on day 0 of AZD1222 vaccination. As DNA, the CDR3 is TGTGCCAGCAGCTTTGCCGGCAGGGTGGGAACTGAAGCTTTCTTT. This translates into CASSFAGRVGTEAFF. The whole variable domain, remainder taken from reference TRBV11-2 and TRBJ1-1, is EAGVAQSPRYKIIEKRQSVAFWCNPISGHATLYWYQQILGQGPKLLIQFQNNGVVDDSQLPKDRFSAERLKGVDSTLKIQPAKLEDSAVYLCASSFAGRVGTEAFFGQGTRLTVV.